This T cell receptor beta chain was sequenced during a study of CD8+ T cells in alopecia areata. Treatment defined: oral pan-JAK inhibitor, 5-10 mg twice daily. Both peripheral blood and punch biopsies of lesional scalp skin were obtained from patients who had alopecia areata. cDNA reverse transcribed from extracted RNA served as the sequencing template. Using immunoSEQ multiplex PCR, the repertoire was profiled, and TCRdb retains in-frame clones only, with some absent. The data show 64,000 or so clones, with about half seen just once and about 20% held by the top ten. The sample here was CD8+ T cells sorted from blood, taken at roughly week 36, from a patient treated with tofacitinib. This receptor was identified in a human donor with alopecia areata.

CDR3 region: CAISDSTSYEQYF. DNA of the CDR3: TGTGCCATCAGTGACTCAACCAGTTACGAGCAGTACTTC. The V call is TRBV10-3, the J call TRBJ2-7; no clear D. This CDR3 is built from 13 residues. CDR1 ENHRY and CDR2 SYGVKD come from the germline V gene. The ends were cut back, 3 bases at V and 4 bases at J, with 10 bases in the middle.